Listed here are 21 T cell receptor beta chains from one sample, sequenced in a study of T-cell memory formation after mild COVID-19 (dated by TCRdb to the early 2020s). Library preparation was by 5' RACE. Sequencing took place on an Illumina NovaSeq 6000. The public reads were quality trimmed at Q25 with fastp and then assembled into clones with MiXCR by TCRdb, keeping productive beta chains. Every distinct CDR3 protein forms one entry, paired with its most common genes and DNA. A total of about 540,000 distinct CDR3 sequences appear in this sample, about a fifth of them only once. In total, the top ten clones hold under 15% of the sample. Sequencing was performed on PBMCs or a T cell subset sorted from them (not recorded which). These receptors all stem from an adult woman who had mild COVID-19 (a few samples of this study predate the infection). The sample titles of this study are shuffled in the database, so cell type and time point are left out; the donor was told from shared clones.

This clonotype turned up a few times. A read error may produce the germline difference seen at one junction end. The CDR3 loop reads CASSLGREGPNSPLHF. CDR3 DNA: TGTGCTAGCAGCTTAGGGAGAGAGGGACCCAATTCACCCCTCCACTTT. The chain couples TRBV7-7 to TRBJ1-6; TRBD1 might be the D (5 bases). The CDR3 covers 16 residues. The germline CDR1 and CDR2 sequences are SSHAT and FNYEAQ (reference sequence). Variable domain in full (rest from reference TRBV7-7 and TRBJ1-6): GAGVSQSPRYKVTKRGQDVTLRCDPISSHATLYWYQQALGQGPEFLTYFNYEAQPDKSGLPSDRFSAERPEGSISTLTIQRTEQRDSAMYRCASSLGREGPNSPLHFGNGTRLTVT.

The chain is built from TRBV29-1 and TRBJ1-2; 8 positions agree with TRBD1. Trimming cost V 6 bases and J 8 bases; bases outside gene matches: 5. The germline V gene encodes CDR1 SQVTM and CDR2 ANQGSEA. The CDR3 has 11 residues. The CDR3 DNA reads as TGCAGCGTCCGGACAGGGAAAGGCTACACCTTC. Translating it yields CSVRTGKGYTF.

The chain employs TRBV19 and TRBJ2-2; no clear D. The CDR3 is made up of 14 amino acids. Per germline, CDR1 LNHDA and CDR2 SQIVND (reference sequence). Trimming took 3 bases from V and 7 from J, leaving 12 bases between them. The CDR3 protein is CASSIFAINGELFF. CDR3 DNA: TGTGCCAGTAGTATCTTCGCCATCAACGGGGAGCTGTTTTTT.

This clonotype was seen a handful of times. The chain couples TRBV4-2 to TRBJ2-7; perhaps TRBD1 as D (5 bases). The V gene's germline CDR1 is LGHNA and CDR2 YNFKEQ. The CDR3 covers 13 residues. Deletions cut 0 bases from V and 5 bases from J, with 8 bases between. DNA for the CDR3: TGTGCCAGCAGCCAAGATCTCAGGGACGAGCAGTACTTC. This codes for CASSQDLRDEQYF.

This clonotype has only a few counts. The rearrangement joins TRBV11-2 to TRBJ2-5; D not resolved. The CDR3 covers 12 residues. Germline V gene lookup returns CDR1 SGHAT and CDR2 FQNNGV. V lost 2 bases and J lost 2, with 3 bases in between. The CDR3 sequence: CASSLMQETQYF. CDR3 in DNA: TGTGCCAGCAGCTTAATGCAAGAGACCCAGTACTTC.

The CDR3, as DNA: TGTGCCAGCAGCAGACAGGGTCGCATGAACACTGAAGCTTTCTTT. This gives the protein CASSRQGRMNTEAFF. V is TRBV5-6 and J is TRBJ1-1, with 7 bases aligning to TRBD1. CDR1 is SGHDT and CDR2 is YYEEEE in the germline V gene. V dropped 4 bases and J dropped 0; count of bases not matched to a gene: 6. This CDR3 region has 15 residues.

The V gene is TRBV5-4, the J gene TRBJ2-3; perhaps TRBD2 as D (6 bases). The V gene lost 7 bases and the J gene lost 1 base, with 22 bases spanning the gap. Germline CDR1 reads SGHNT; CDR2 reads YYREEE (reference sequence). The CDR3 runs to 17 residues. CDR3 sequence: CASSPTTIGGGTDTQYF. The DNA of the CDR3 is TGTGCCAGCTCCCCTACTACTATCGGGGGAGGCACAGATACGCAGTATTTT.

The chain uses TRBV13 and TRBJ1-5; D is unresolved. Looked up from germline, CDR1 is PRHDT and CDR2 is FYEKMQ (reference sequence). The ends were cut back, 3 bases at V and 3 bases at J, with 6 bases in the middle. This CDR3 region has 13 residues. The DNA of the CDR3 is TGTGCCAGCAGCTTGGGTTTCAATCAGCCCCAGCATTTT. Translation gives CASSLGFNQPQHF.

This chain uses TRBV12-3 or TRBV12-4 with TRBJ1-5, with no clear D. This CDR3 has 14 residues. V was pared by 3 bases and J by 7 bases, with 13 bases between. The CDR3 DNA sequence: TGTGCCAGCAGTTTTTTGGGTGGACCGCAGCCCCAGCATTTT. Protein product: CASSFLGGPQPQHF.

The CDR3 loop reads CSASPEAGATYEQYF. CDR3 DNA sequence: TGCAGTGCTAGCCCCGAGGCGGGGGCCACCTACGAGCAGTACTTC. This chain connects TRBV20-1 to TRBJ2-7, with D possibly matching TRBD2 (7 bases). Trimming took 3 bases from V and 2 from J, leaving 17 bases between them. Germline V gene data show CDR1 as DFQATT and CDR2 as SNEGSKA (reference sequence). There are 15 residues in the CDR3.

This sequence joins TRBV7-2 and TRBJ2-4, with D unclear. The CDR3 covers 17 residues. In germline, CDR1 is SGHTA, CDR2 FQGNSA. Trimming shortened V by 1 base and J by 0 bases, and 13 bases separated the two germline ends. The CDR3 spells CASSLVIYGEAKNIQYF. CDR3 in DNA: TGTGCCAGCAGCTTAGTGATATACGGAGAAGCCAAAAACATTCAGTACTTC.

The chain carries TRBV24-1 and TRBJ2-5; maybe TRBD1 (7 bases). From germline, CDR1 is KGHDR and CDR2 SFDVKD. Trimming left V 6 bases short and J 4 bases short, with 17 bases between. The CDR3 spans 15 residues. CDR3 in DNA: TGTGCCACCAGTCGAGCAGGGGGGATGGCAGAGACCCAGTACTTC. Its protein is CATSRAGGMAETQYF.

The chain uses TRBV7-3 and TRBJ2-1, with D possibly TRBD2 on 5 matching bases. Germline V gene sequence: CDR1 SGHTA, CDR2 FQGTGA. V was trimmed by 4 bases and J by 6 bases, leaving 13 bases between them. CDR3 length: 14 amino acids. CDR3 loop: CASSSPQLANEQFF. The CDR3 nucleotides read TGTGCCAGCAGCTCTCCCCAGCTAGCCAATGAGCAGTTCTTC.

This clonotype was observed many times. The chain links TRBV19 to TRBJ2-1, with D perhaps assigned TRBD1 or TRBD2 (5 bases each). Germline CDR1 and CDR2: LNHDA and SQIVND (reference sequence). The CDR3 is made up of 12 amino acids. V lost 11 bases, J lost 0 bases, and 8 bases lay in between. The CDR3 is CASGTSYNEQFF. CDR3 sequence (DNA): TGTGCCTCAGGGACCTCCTACAATGAGCAGTTCTTC. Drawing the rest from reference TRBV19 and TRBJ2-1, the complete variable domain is DGGITQSPKYLFRKEGQNVTLSCEQNLNHDAMYWYRQDPGQGLRLIYYSQIVNDFQKGDIAEGYSVSREKKESFPLTVTSAQKNPTAFYLCASGTSYNEQFFGPGTRLTVL.

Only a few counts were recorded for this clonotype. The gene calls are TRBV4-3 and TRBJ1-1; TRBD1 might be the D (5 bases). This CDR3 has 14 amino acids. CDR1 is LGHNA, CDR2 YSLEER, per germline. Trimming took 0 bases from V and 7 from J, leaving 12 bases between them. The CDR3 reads CASSQDVRGGEAFF. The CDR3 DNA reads TGCGCCAGCAGCCAAGATGTGCGTGGGGGTGAAGCTTTCTTT.

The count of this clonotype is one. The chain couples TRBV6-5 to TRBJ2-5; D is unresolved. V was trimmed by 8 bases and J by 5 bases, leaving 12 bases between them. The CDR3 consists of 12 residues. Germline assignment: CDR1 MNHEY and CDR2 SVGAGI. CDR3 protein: CASLDGWETQYF. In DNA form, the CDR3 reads TGTGCCAGCCTCGATGGGTGGGAGACCCAGTACTTC.

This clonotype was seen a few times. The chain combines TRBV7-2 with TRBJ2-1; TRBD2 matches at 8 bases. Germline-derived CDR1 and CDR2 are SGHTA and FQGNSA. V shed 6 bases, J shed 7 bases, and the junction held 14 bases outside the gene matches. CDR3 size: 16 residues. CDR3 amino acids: CASRSPRAGVGNEQFF. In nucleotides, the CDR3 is TGTGCCAGCAGGTCCCCCCGAGCGGGAGTTGGGAATGAGCAGTTCTTC.

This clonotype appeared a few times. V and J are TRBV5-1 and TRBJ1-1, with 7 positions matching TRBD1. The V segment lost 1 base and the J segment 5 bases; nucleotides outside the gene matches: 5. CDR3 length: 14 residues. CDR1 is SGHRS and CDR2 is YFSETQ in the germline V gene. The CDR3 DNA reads TGCGCCAGCAGCTTGAATGAGGGGGCAACTGAAGCTTTCTTT. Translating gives CASSLNEGATEAFF.

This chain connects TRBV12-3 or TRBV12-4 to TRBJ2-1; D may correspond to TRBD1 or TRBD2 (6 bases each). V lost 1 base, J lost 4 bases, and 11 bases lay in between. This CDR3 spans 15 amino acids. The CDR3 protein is CASSLEGGGYNEQFF. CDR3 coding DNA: TGTGCCAGCAGTTTAGAGGGGGGCGGTTACAATGAGCAGTTCTTC.

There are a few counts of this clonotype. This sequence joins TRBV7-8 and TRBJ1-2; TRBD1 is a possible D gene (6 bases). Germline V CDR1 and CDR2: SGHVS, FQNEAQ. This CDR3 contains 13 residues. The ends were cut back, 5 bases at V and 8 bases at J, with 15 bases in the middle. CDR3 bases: TGTGCCAGCAGCACCAGGGGTGTAGGAGGCTACACCTTC. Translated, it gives CASSTRGVGGYTF.

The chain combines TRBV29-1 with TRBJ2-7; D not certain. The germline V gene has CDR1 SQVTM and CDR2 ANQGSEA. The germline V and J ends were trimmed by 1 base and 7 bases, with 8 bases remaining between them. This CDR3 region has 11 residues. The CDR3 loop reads CSVEVAREQYF. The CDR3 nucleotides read TGCAGCGTTGAAGTGGCGCGGGAGCAGTACTTC.